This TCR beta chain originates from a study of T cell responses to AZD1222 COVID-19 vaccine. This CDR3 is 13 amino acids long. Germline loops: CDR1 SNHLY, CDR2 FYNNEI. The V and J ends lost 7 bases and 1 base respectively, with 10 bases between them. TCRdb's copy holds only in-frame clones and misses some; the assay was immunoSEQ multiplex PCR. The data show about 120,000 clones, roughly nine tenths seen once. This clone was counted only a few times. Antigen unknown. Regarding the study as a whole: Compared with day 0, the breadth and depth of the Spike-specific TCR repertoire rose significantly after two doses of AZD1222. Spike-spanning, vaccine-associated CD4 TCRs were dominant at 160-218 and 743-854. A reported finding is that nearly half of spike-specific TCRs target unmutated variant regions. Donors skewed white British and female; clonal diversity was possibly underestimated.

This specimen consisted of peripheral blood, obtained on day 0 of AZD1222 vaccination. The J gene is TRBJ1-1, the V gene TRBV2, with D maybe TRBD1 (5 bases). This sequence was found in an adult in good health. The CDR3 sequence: CASTQGENTEAFF. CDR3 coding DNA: TGTGCCAGCACCCAGGGCGAGAACACTGAAGCTTTCTTT.